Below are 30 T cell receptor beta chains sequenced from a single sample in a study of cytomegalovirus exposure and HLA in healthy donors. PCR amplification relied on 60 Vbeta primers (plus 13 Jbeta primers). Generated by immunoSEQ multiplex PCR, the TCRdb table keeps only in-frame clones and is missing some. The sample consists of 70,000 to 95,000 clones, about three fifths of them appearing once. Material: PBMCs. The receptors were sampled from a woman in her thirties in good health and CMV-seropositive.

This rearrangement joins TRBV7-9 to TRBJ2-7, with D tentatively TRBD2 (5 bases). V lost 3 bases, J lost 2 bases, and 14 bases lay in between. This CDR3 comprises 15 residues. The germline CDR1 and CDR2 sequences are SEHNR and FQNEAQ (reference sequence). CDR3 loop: CASSFTGKEPYEQYF. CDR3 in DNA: TGTGCCAGCAGCTTCACCGGGAAAGAGCCCTACGAGCAGTACTTC.

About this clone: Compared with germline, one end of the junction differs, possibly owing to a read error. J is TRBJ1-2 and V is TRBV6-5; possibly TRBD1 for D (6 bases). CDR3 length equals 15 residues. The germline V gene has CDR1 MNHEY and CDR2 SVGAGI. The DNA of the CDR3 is TGTGCCAGCAGACCGCCGACAGGCTCTAACTATGGCTACCCCTTC. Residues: CASRPPTGSNYGYPF.

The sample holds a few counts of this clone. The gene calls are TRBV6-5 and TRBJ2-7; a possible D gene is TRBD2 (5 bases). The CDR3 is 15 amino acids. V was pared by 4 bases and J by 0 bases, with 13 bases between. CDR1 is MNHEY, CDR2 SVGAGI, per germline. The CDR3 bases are TGTGCCAGCAGTTCACGGTGGGAGAGCTCCTACGAGCAGTACTTC. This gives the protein CASSSRWESSYEQYF.

CDR3 in amino acids: CASSLVQGSYEQYF. The CDR3 bases are TGTGCCAGCAGCTTAGTACAGGGTTCCTACGAGCAGTACTTC. The rearrangement links TRBV7-9 to TRBJ2-7, with D tentatively TRBD1 (6 bases). The CDR3 is 14 residues long. V was cut by 1 base and J by 1 base, with 8 bases left in between. CDR1 SEHNR and CDR2 FQNEAQ come from the germline V gene (reference sequence).

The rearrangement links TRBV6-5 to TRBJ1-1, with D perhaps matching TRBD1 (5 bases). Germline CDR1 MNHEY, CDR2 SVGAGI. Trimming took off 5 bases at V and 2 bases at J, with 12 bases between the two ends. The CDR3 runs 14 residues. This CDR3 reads CASSESTDNTEAFF. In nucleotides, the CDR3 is TGTGCCAGCAGTGAATCGACAGATAACACTGAAGCTTTCTTT.

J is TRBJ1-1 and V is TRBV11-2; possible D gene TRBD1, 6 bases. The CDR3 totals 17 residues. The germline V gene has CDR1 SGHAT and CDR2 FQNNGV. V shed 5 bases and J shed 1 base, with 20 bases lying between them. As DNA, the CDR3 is TGTGCCAGCAGCCCACGTCTGGGGGGGCATGGGAACACTGAAGCTTTCTTT. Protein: CASSPRLGGHGNTEAFF.

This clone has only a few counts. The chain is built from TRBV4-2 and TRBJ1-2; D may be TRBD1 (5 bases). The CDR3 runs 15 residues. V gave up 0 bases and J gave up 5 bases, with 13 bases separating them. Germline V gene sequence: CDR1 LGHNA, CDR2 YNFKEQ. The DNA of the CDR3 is TGTGCCAGCAGCCAAGATGCGGGGGTTGGATATGGCTACACCTTC. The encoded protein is CASSQDAGVGYGYTF.

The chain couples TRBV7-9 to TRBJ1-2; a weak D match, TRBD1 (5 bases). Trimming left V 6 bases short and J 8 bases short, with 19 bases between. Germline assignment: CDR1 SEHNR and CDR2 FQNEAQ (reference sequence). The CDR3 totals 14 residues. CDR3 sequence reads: CASSETAYLYGYTF. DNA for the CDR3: TGTGCCAGCAGTGAGACAGCATATCTCTACGGCTACACCTTC.

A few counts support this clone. The CDR3 coding sequence is TGTGCCAGCAGTGGGGGGGACAGTAACTATGGCTACACCTTC. Its translation is CASSGGDSNYGYTF. The J gene is TRBJ1-2, the V gene TRBV6-1; 7 nucleotides line up with TRBD1. V lost 4 bases, J lost 1 base, and 3 bases stayed unmatched. Germline loops: CDR1 MNHNS, CDR2 SASEGT. The CDR3 contains 14 residues.

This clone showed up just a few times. The CDR3 reads CASGRNRVSYEQYF. In nucleotides, the CDR3 is TGTGCCAGCGGCCGTAACAGGGTTTCCTACGAGCAGTACTTC. J is TRBJ2-7 and V is TRBV7-8; D is perhaps TRBD1 (6 bases). The V and J ends lost 8 bases and 1 base respectively, with 15 bases between them. The germline CDR1 and CDR2 sequences are SGHVS and FQNEAQ. The CDR3 covers 14 residues.

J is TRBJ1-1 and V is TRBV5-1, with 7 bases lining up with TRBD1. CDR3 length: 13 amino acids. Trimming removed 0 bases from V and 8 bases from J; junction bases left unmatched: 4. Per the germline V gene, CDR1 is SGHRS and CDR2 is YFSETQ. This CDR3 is CASSLAGDSEAFF. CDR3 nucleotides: TGCGCCAGCAGCTTGGCCGGGGACAGCGAAGCTTTCTTT.

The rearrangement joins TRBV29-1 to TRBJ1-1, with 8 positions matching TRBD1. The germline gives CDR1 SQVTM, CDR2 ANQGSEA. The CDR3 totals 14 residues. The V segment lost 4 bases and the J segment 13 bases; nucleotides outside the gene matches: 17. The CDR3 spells CSVGGQALPGGGFF. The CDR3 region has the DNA TGCAGCGTTGGGGGACAGGCGCTTCCCGGGGGCGGTTTCTTT.

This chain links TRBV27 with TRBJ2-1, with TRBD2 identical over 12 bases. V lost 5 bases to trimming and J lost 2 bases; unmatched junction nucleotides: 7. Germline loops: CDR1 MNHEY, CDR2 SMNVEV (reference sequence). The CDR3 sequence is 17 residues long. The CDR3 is CASSPRTSGNTYNEQFF. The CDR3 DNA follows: TGTGCCAGCAGTCCCCGGACTAGCGGGAATACCTACAATGAGCAGTTCTTC.

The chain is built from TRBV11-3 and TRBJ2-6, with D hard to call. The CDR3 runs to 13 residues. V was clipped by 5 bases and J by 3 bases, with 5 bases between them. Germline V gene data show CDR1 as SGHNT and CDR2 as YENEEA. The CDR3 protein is CASSPGGANVLTF. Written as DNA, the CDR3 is TGTGCCAGCAGCCCCGGTGGGGCCAACGTCCTGACTTTC.

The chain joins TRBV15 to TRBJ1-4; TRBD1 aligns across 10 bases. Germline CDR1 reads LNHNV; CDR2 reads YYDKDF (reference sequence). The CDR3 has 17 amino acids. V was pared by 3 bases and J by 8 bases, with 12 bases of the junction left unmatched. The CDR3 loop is CATSSPGQGFAQEKLFF. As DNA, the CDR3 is TGTGCCACCAGCAGTCCGGGACAGGGGTTCGCGCAGGAAAAACTGTTTTTT. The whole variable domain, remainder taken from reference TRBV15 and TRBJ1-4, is DAMVIQNPRYQVTQFGKPVTLSCSQTLNHNVMYWYQQKSSQAPKLLFHYYDKDFNNEADTPDNFQSRRPNTSFCFLDIRSPGLGDTAMYLCATSSPGQGFAQEKLFFGSGTQLSVL.

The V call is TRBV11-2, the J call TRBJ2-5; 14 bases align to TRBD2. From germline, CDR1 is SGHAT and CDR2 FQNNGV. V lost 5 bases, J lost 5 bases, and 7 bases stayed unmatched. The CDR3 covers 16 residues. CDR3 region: CASSIRLAGGQETQYF. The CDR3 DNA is TGTGCCAGCAGCATCAGACTAGCGGGGGGGCAGGAGACCCAGTACTTC. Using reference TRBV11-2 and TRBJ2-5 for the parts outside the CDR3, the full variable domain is EAGVAQSPRYKIIEKRQSVAFWCNPISGHATLYWYQQILGQGPKLLIQFQNNGVVDDSQLPKDRFSAERLKGVDSTLKIQPAKLEDSAVYLCASSIRLAGGQETQYFGPGTRLLVL.

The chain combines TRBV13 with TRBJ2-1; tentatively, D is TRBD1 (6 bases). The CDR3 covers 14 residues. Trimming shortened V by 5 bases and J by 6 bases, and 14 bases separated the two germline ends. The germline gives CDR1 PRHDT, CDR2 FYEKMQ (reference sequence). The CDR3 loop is CASSLRTAANEQFF. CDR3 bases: TGTGCCAGCAGCCTAAGGACAGCAGCCAATGAGCAGTTCTTC.

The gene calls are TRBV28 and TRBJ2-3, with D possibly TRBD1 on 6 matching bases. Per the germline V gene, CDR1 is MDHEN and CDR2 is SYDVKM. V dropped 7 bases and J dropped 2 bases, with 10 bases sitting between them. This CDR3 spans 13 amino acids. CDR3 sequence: CASKGQITDTQYF. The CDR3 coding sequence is TGTGCCAGCAAAGGACAGATCACAGATACGCAGTATTTT.

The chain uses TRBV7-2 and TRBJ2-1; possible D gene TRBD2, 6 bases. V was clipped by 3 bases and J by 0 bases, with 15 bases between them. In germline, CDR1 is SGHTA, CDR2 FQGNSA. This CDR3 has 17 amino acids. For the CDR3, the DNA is TGTGCCAGCAGCTTTAGGCGGGACGCCTACTCCTACAATGAGCAGTTCTTC. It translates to CASSFRRDAYSYNEQFF. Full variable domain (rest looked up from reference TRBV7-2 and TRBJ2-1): GAGVSQSPSNKVTEKGKDVELRCDPISGHTALYWYRQSLGQGLEFLIYFQGNSAPDKSGLPSDRFSAERTGGSVSTLTIQRTQQEDSAVYLCASSFRRDAYSYNEQFFGPGTRLTVL.

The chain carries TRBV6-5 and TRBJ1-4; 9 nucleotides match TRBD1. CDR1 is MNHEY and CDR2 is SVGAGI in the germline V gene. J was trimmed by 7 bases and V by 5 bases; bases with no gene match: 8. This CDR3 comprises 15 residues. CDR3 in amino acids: CASSRTGEKGEKLFF. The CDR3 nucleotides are TGTGCCAGCAGTCGGACAGGGGAAAAAGGTGAAAAACTGTTTTTT.

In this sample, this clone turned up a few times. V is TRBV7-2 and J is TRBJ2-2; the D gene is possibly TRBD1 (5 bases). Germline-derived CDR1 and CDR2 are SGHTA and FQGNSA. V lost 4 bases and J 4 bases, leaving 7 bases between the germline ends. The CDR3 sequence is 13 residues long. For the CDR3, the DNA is TGTGCCAGCAGCTCAGGGTTCACCGGGGAGCTGTTTTTT. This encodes CASSSGFTGELFF.

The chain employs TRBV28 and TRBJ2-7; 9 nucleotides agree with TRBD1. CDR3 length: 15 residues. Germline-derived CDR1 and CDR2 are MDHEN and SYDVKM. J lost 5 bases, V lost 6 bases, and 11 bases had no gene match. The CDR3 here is CASSSTGTGMNEQYF. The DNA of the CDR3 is TGTGCCAGCAGCTCCACCGGGACAGGGATGAACGAGCAGTACTTC. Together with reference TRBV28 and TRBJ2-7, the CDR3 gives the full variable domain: DVKVTQSSRYLVKRTGEKVFLECVQDMDHENMFWYRQDPGLGLRLIYFSYDVKMKEKGDIPEGYSVSREKKERFSLILESASTNQTSMYLCASSSTGTGMNEQYFGPGTRLTVT.

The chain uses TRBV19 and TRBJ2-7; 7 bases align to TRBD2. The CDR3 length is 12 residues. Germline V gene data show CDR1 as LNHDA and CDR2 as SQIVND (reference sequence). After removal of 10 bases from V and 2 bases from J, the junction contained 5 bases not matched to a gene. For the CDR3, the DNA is TGTGCCACTGGGGAGGGAGCCTACGAGCAGTACTTC. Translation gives CATGEGAYEQYF. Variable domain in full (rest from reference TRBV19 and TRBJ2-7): DGGITQSPKYLFRKEGQNVTLSCEQNLNHDAMYWYRQDPGQGLRLIYYSQIVNDFQKGDIAEGYSVSREKKESFPLTVTSAQKNPTAFYLCATGEGAYEQYFGPGTRLTVT.

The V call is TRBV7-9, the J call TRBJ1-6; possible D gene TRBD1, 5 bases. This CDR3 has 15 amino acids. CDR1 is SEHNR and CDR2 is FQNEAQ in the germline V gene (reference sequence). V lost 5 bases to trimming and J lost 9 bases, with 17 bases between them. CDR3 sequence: CASSPTSGGVSPLHF. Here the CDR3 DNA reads TGTGCCAGCAGCCCAACCTCGGGGGGTGTTTCACCCCTCCACTTT.

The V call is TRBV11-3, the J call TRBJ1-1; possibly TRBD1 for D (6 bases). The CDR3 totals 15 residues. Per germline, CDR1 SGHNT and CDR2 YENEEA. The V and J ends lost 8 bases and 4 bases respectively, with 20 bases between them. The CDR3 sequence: CASSNQGLRSTEAFF. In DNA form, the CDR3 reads TGTGCCAGCTCCAACCAGGGGCTTAGGAGCACTGAAGCTTTCTTT.

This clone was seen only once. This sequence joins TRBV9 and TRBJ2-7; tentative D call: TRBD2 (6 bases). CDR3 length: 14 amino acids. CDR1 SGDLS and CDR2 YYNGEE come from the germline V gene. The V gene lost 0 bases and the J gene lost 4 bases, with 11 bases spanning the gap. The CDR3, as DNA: TGTGCCAGCAGCGTAGGGGACGGGGGATACGAGCAGTACTTC. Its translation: CASSVGDGGYEQYF.

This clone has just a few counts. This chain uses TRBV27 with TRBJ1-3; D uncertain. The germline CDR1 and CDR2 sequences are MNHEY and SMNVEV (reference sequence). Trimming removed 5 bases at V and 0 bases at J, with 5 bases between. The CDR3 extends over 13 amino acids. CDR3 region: CASSISSGNTIYF. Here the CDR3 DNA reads TGTGCCAGCAGTATCTCCTCTGGAAACACCATATATTTT.

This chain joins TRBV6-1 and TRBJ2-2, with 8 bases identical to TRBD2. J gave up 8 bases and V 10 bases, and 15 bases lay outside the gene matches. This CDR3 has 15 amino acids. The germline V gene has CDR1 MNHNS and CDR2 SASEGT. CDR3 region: CATGGGVHDRGELFF. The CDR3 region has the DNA TGTGCCACGGGAGGGGGGGTTCATGACAGGGGGGAGCTGTTTTTT.

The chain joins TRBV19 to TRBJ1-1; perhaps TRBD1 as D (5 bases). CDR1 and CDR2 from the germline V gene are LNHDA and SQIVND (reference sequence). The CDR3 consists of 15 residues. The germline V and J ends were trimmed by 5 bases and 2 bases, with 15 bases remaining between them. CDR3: CASSHPLTVNTEAFF. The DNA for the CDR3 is TGTGCCAGTAGTCATCCTCTGACAGTCAACACTGAAGCTTTCTTT.

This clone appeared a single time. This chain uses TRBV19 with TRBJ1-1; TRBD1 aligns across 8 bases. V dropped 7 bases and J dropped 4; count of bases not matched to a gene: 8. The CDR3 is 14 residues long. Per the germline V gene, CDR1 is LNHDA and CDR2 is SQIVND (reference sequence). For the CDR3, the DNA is TGTGCCAGTAACGACAGGGGTTGGTCCACTGAAGCTTTCTTT. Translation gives CASNDRGWSTEAFF.